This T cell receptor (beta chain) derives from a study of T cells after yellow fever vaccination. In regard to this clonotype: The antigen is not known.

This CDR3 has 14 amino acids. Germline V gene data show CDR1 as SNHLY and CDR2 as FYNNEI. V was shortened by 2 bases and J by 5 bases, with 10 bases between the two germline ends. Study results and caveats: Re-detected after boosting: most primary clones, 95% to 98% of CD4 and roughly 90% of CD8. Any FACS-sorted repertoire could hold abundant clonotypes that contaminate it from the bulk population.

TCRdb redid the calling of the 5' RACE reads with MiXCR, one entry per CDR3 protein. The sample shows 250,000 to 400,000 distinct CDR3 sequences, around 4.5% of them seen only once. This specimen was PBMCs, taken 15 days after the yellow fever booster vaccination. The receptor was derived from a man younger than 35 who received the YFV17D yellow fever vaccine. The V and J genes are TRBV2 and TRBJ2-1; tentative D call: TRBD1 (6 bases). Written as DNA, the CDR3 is TGTGCCAGCAGTGAAACAGGGCAGAACAATGAGCAGTTCTTC. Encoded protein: CASSETGQNNEQFF.